Shown below are 22 T cell receptor beta chains from a single sample sequenced in a study of a mutant IDH1 vaccine in newly diagnosed glioma. The time point denotes: week 23, last vaccination. Doses consisted of 300 ug of mutant IDH1 20-mer peptide each, paired with topical imiquimod. Assay used: immunoSEQ multiplex PCR; TCRdb lists only in-frame clones, some missing. The sample includes roughly 74,000 clones, 85% to 90% of them seen just once. Their recognized antigens are unknown. Sequenced here: PBMCs, sampled from a glioma patient whose treatment included an IDH1 peptide vaccine. The receptors shown here come from a woman in her fifties or sixties with glioma.

The chain couples TRBV28 to TRBJ2-5; D unresolved. CDR1 and CDR2 from the germline V gene are MDHEN and SYDVKM. The CDR3 runs to 14 residues. V was clipped by 3 bases and J by 6 bases, with 14 bases between them. CDR3 DNA sequence: TGTGCCAGCAGTTTTAACGCAGGTTCGAAGACCCAGTACTTC. It yields the protein CASSFNAGSKTQYF.

This clone was seen only once. J is TRBJ1-2 and V is TRBV7-2, with 8 positions matching TRBD1. The V gene's germline CDR1 is SGHTA and CDR2 FQGNSA. The CDR3 loop spans 13 amino acids. The junction had 2 bases not matched to a gene; V was cut back by 8 bases and J by 0 bases. In DNA, the CDR3 is TGTGCCAGCGGGACAGGTTCTAACTATGGCTACACCTTC. Its protein product is CASGTGSNYGYTF.

V gene TRBV5-1 combines with J gene TRBJ2-7, with 8 bases identical to TRBD2. V shed 0 bases and J 2 bases; nucleotides not matched to a gene: 1. The V gene's germline CDR1 is SGHRS and CDR2 YFSETQ. The CDR3 has 14 residues. CDR3 DNA sequence: TGCGCCAGCAGCTTGGTCGGGAGGGCCTACGAGCAGTACTTC. This translates into CASSLVGRAYEQYF.

The rearrangement joins TRBV27 to TRBJ1-2; D perhaps matches TRBD1 (6 bases). Looked up from germline, CDR1 is MNHEY and CDR2 is SMNVEV (reference sequence). V was cut by 3 bases and J by 6 bases, with 14 bases left in between. The CDR3 has 14 residues. CDR3 amino acids: CASSFGRGGHGYTF. CDR3 sequence (DNA): TGTGCCAGCAGTTTTGGTAGGGGGGGGCATGGCTACACCTTC.

As DNA, the CDR3 is TGTGCCAGTAAGGGCAGGAGTACATATAGCAATCAGCCCCAGCATTTT. Protein product: CASKGRSTYSNQPQHF. The gene calls are TRBV6-6 and TRBJ1-5; D uncertain. Trimming removed 9 bases from V and 0 bases from J, with 18 bases in between. Germline loops: CDR1 MNHNY, CDR2 SVGAGI (reference sequence). The CDR3 has 16 residues.

The chain uses TRBV6-5 and TRBJ2-7, with TRBD1 as a possible D gene (5 bases). The CDR3 loop spans 16 amino acids. Germline V gene lookup returns CDR1 MNHEY and CDR2 SVGAGI. The V end was cut by 0 bases, the J end by 1 base, with 13 bases between. Written as DNA, the CDR3 is TGTGCCAGCAGTTACTCGCAGGGTGAATATTCCTACGAGCAGTACTTC. This codes for CASSYSQGEYSYEQYF.

V usage is TRBV9 and J usage is TRBJ2-1, with TRBD2 matching 11 bases. Germline CDR1 and CDR2: SGDLS and YYNGEE. V trimming: 3 bases; J trimming: 2 bases; junction bases outside the gene matches: 10. The CDR3 covers 18 residues. The chain's CDR3 is CASSDGTSGFPAYNEQFF. As DNA, the CDR3 is TGTGCCAGCAGCGACGGGACTAGCGGCTTTCCGGCCTACAATGAGCAGTTCTTC.

The chain recombines TRBV30 with TRBJ1-1; 7 bases map to TRBD1. The CDR3 runs to 14 residues. V lost 4 bases to trimming and J lost 1 base; unmatched junction nucleotides: 6. Germline CDR1 GTSNPN, CDR2 SVGIG (reference sequence). CDR3 DNA: TGTGCCTGGAACAGACAGGGACGGAACACTGAAGCTTTCTTT. It codes for CAWNRQGRNTEAFF.

This clone was seen only once. This rearrangement joins TRBV19 to TRBJ1-2; D gene uncertain. CDR1 LNHDA and CDR2 SQIVND come from the germline V gene (reference sequence). V was pared by 5 bases and J by 1 base, with 5 bases between. The CDR3 covers 12 residues. CDR3 sequence reads: CASSQNNYGYTF. CDR3 in DNA: TGTGCCAGTAGTCAGAATAACTATGGCTACACCTTC.

J is TRBJ1-6 and V is TRBV9; 7 nucleotides match TRBD1. CDR3 length: 13 amino acids. Trimming took 3 bases from V and 10 from J; bases not matched to a gene: 4. Germline V gene lookup returns CDR1 SGDLS and CDR2 YYNGEE. CDR3 residues: CASSEGTESPLHF. The CDR3 coding sequence is TGTGCCAGCAGCGAGGGGACAGAGTCACCCCTCCACTTT.

The rearrangement uses TRBV7-9 and TRBJ1-1, with D possibly TRBD1 on 6 matching bases. V was pared by 3 bases and J by 0 bases, with 11 bases between. The germline CDR1 and CDR2 sequences are SEHNR and FQNEAQ (reference sequence). The CDR3 runs 15 residues. CDR3 bases: TGTGCCAGCAGCTTTTTCGGGGGCATGAACACTGAAGCTTTCTTT. Translating gives CASSFFGGMNTEAFF.

V and J are TRBV7-6 and TRBJ2-7, with 9 bases lining up with TRBD2. The length of the CDR3 is 15 residues. V was pared by 5 bases and J by 4 bases, with 9 bases of the junction left unmatched. CDR1 and CDR2 from the germline V gene are SGHVS and FNYEAQ. The CDR3 spells CASSRGTSSVYEQYF. The CDR3 DNA reads as TGTGCCAGCAGCCGCGGGACTAGCTCCGTATACGAGCAGTACTTC.

The chain couples TRBV14 to TRBJ2-5; TRBD1 matches 9 bases. V dropped 6 bases and J dropped 9; count of bases not matched to a gene: 17. There are 16 residues in the CDR3. From germline, CDR1 is SGHDN and CDR2 FVKESK. CDR3 nucleotides: TGTGCCAGCAGTTATACCGGGACAGGGACAAGCGGGGCCCAGTACTTC. Translated, it gives CASSYTGTGTSGAQYF.

A note on this clone: Germline and junction disagree at one end, which may indicate a read error. The chain has TRBV5-1 and TRBJ1-2; perhaps TRBD1 as D (5 bases). Germline CDR1 reads SGHRS; CDR2 reads YFSETQ. The CDR3 has 14 amino acids. CDR3 in DNA: TGCGCCAGCAGTTTGGACACACCTAACTATGGCTACACCTTC. Residues: CASSLDTPNYGYTF.

This clone was detected once. The chain has TRBV11-3 and TRBJ2-5; D is unclear. Per the germline V gene, CDR1 is SGHNT and CDR2 is YENEEA. The germline V and J ends were trimmed by 5 bases and 0 bases, with 10 bases remaining between them. The length of the CDR3 is 14 residues. The CDR3 region has the DNA TGTGCCAGCAGCCCGGGCCCCTACCAAGAGACCCAGTACTTC. This gives the protein CASSPGPYQETQYF.

This sequence joins TRBV29-1 and TRBJ2-5; 11 bases match TRBD2. The CDR3 is made up of 14 amino acids. Germline CDR1 reads SQVTM; CDR2 reads ANQGSEA. V lost 8 bases and J lost 4; bases outside the gene matches: 9. The CDR3 protein is CSLRLAGRVETQYF. CDR3 sequence (DNA): TGCAGCCTCCGACTAGCGGGACGGGTAGAGACCCAGTACTTC.

V usage is TRBV27 and J usage is TRBJ2-2; TRBD2 agrees at 9 bases. Per germline, CDR1 MNHEY and CDR2 SMNVEV (reference sequence). The V and J ends lost 3 bases and 0 bases, in that order; junction bases with no gene match: 5. The CDR3 is 17 amino acids. The CDR3 DNA reads TGTGCCAGCAGTTTCCAAATAGCGGGGGCGAACACCGGGGAGCTGTTTTTT. Protein: CASSFQIAGANTGELFF.

The gene calls are TRBV4-1 and TRBJ2-1; D is undetermined. V gave up 5 bases and J gave up 8 bases, with 22 bases separating them. Per the germline V gene, CDR1 is MGHRA and CDR2 is YSYEKL. The CDR3 covers 16 residues. CDR3 coding DNA: TGCGCCAGCAGCACAACGACCGCTATGAAAAAGGATGAGCAGTTCTTC. Protein sequence: CASSTTTAMKKDEQFF.

The J gene is TRBJ2-6, the V gene TRBV10-3; TRBD1 agrees at 10 bases. The CDR3 covers 17 residues. Germline V gene data show CDR1 as ENHRY and CDR2 as SYGVKD. The V segment lost 5 bases and the J segment 0 bases; nucleotides outside the gene matches: 4. The CDR3 loop reads CAISPGQGYSGANVLTF. The CDR3 DNA reads as TGTGCCATCAGTCCGGGACAGGGGTACTCTGGGGCCAACGTCCTGACTTTC.

In this sample, this clone turned up a few times. The chain has TRBV10-3 and TRBJ1-5; no firm D call. CDR1 and CDR2 from the germline V gene are ENHRY and SYGVKD. The CDR3 has 16 amino acids. Trimming stripped 0 bases from V and 1 base from J, with 10 bases between. The chain's CDR3 is CAISESKRASNQPQHF. For the CDR3, the DNA is TGTGCCATCAGTGAGTCGAAGAGGGCGAGCAATCAGCCCCAGCATTTT.

This chain joins TRBV4-1 and TRBJ2-5; 10 bases map to TRBD2. This CDR3 has 20 amino acids. Per germline, CDR1 MGHRA and CDR2 YSYEKL. V trimming: 3 bases; J trimming: 3 bases; junction bases outside the gene matches: 19. CDR3 residues: CASSQPRRGLADLREETQYF. CDR3 nucleotide sequence: TGCGCCAGCAGCCAGCCCAGACGAGGACTAGCGGACCTGAGGGAAGAGACCCAGTACTTC.

This clone was recorded once. The chain is built from TRBV7-2 and TRBJ2-1, with 9 bases matching TRBD2. The CDR3 is 14 residues long. Germline values: CDR1 SGHTA, CDR2 FQGNSA. V lost 3 bases to trimming and J lost 5 bases; unmatched junction nucleotides: 2. The CDR3 nucleotides read TGTGCCAGCAGCTTTGTAGCGGGAGACAATGAGCAGTTCTTC. It is translated as CASSFVAGDNEQFF.